Each of the 15 T cell receptor beta chains below was sequenced from the same sample in a study of PD-1 blockade in classical Hodgkin lymphoma. The assay was immunoSEQ multiplex PCR, and TCRdb's table has in-frame clones only and misses some. Of approximately 11,000 clones listed, roughly 79% are singletons. Every patient relapsed after autologous stem cell transplantation, and brentuximab vedotin exposure varied. Source: peripheral blood mononuclear cells (PBMCs), taken before the second cycle of nivolumab. All receptors come from a human donor with classical Hodgkin lymphoma.

The genes are TRBV28 and TRBJ1-5; unclear D gene. The CDR3 totals 16 residues. Germline values: CDR1 MDHEN, CDR2 SYDVKM. V was clipped by 8 bases and J by 2 bases, with 19 bases between them. The chain's CDR3 is CASGPDSQVGNQPQHF. In DNA form, the CDR3 reads TGTGCCAGCGGACCTGATAGCCAAGTGGGCAATCAGCCCCAGCATTTT.

The chain employs TRBV5-1 and TRBJ2-7, with a weak D call TRBD1 (6 bases). V was shortened by 4 bases and J by 3 bases, with 11 bases between the two germline ends. CDR1 and CDR2 from the germline V gene are SGHRS and YFSETQ. The CDR3 covers 13 residues. CDR3 coding DNA: TGCGCCAGCAGCCCCGGACAGTTCTACGAGCAGTACTTC. It specifies CASSPGQFYEQYF.

The J gene is TRBJ2-7, the V gene TRBV13, with D possibly TRBD2 on 5 matching bases. Germline CDR1 reads PRHDT; CDR2 reads FYEKMQ (reference sequence). This CDR3 spans 15 amino acids. Trimming left V 3 bases short and J 0 bases short, with 12 bases between. The CDR3 loop is CASSFRGLSSYEQYF. CDR3 nucleotide sequence: TGTGCCAGCAGCTTCAGAGGGCTCAGCTCCTACGAGCAGTACTTC.

The chain links TRBV28 to TRBJ2-4, with 7 bases aligning to TRBD1. Germline V gene lookup returns CDR1 MDHEN and CDR2 SYDVKM. The CDR3 loop spans 13 amino acids. V was pared by 3 bases and J by 6 bases, with 2 bases of the junction left unmatched. This CDR3 is CASSLDRLNIQYF. The CDR3 region has the DNA TGTGCCAGCAGTTTGGACAGGCTAAACATTCAGTACTTC.

This chain uses TRBV15 with TRBJ1-4; D is possibly TRBD1 (5 bases). This CDR3 is built from 13 residues. Trimming removed 5 bases from V and 8 bases from J, with 12 bases in between. Germline CDR1 reads LNHNV; CDR2 reads YYDKDF (reference sequence). CDR3 protein: CATSEHRYEKLFF. For the CDR3, the DNA is TGTGCCACCAGCGAGCACAGGTACGAAAAACTGTTTTTT.

This clone was seen only a few times. V gene TRBV19 combines with J gene TRBJ2-7; TRBD2 matches 14 bases. Germline CDR1 and CDR2: LNHDA and SQIVND (reference sequence). V lost 5 bases and J lost 5; bases outside the gene matches: 17. This CDR3 is built from 19 residues. CDR3 protein: CASSLGVHGGLAGADEQYF. The CDR3 bases are TGTGCCAGTAGTTTAGGGGTTCACGGGGGACTAGCGGGAGCGGACGAGCAGTACTTC.

The J gene is TRBJ2-1, the V gene TRBV7-3; D may match TRBD1 or TRBD2 (5 bases each). This CDR3 has 14 residues. Germline V CDR1 and CDR2: SGHTA, FQGTGA. Trimming took off 2 bases at V and 5 bases at J, with 10 bases between the two ends. The CDR3 sequence: CASSLRRGNNEQFF. The DNA of the CDR3 is TGTGCCAGCAGCTTACGCCGGGGCAACAATGAGCAGTTCTTC.

This chain connects TRBV5-4 to TRBJ2-1; no reliable D call. Trimming left V 1 base short and J 7 bases short, with 6 bases between. The CDR3 runs 12 residues. Germline values: CDR1 SGHNT, CDR2 YYREEE (reference sequence). This chain's CDR3 is CASSLLLNEQFF. CDR3 DNA sequence: TGTGCCAGCAGCTTGTTGTTAAATGAGCAGTTCTTC.

The rearrangement uses TRBV5-1 and TRBJ2-7, with D possibly matching TRBD2 (6 bases). The CDR3 spans 14 residues. CDR1 is SGHRS and CDR2 is YFSETQ in the germline V gene. Between the trimmed V and J ends, which lost 4 bases and 8 bases, there was a span of 19 bases. CDR3 protein: CASSEGDLGGKQYF. CDR3 DNA: TGCGCCAGCAGCGAAGGGGATCTAGGAGGGAAGCAGTACTTC. The full variable domain, rest sourced from reference TRBV5-1 and TRBJ2-7, is KAGVTQTPRYLIKTRGQQVTLSCSPISGHRSVSWYQQTPGQGLQFLFEYFSETQRNKGNFPGRFSGRQFSNSRSEMNVSTLELGDSALYLCASSEGDLGGKQYFGPGTRLTVT.

This chain joins TRBV6-6 and TRBJ2-1; D possibly uses TRBD1 or TRBD2 (5 bases each). Germline V gene sequence: CDR1 MNHNY, CDR2 SVGAGI (reference sequence). This CDR3 comprises 12 residues. The ends were cut back, 6 bases at V and 12 bases at J, with 15 bases in the middle. DNA for the CDR3: TGTGCCAGCAGCGTTCCTCAGAGGGGGCAGTTCTTC. It codes for CASSVPQRGQFF.

This clone was picked up a small number of times. The chain joins TRBV18 to TRBJ2-5, with a weak D call TRBD1 (6 bases). CDR1 is KGHSH and CDR2 is LQKENI in the germline V gene. The CDR3 is 14 residues long. Deletions cut 2 bases from V and 3 bases from J, with 10 bases between. CDR3 sequence (DNA): TGTGCCAGCTCACCAATACAGGGCAAAGAGACCCAGTACTTC. It specifies CASSPIQGKETQYF.

The chain links TRBV5-1 to TRBJ2-2; no firm D call. CDR1 is SGHRS, CDR2 YFSETQ, per germline. The CDR3 is 13 residues long. V lost 4 bases to trimming and J lost 6 bases, with 10 bases between them. The CDR3 coding sequence is TGCGCCAGCAGCCCCCCAGACGCCGGGGAGCTGTTTTTT. Translation gives CASSPPDAGELFF.

The chain joins TRBV5-6 to TRBJ1-2; perhaps TRBD1 as D (6 bases). The germline CDR1 and CDR2 sequences are SGHDT and YYEEEE. The CDR3 sequence is 13 residues long. The germline V and J ends were trimmed by 6 bases and 4 bases, with 13 bases remaining between them. The CDR3 DNA reads TGTGCCAGCACCCAGGGGATCGGCTATGGCTACACCTTC. Translated, it gives CASTQGIGYGYTF. Based on the CDR3 plus reference TRBV5-6 and TRBJ1-2, the full variable domain is DAGVTQSPTHLIKTRGQQVTLRCSPKSGHDTVSWYQQALGQGPQFIFQYYEEEERQRGNFPDRFSGHQFPNYSSELNVNALLLGDSALYLCASTQGIGYGYTFGSGTRLTVV.

The chain employs TRBV5-4 and TRBJ2-3; TRBD2 agrees at 7 bases. CDR1 is SGHNT, CDR2 YYREEE, per germline (reference sequence). CDR3 size: 16 residues. V was pared by 2 bases and J by 0 bases, with 6 bases of the junction left unmatched. The CDR3 nucleotides are TGTGCCAGCAGCTTTTTGGGGGGAGGGAGCACAGATACGCAGTATTTT. It yields the protein CASSFLGGGSTDTQYF.

In DNA form, the CDR3 reads TGCGCCAGCAGTCCGGGGGGCGGGCTCATCGTCTCCTACGAGCAGTACTTC. Translated: CASSPGGGLIVSYEQYF. J is TRBJ2-7 and V is TRBV5-1; D possibly corresponds to TRBD2 (7 bases). Germline loops: CDR1 SGHRS, CDR2 YFSETQ. The CDR3 runs 17 residues. V was cut by 5 bases and J by 0 bases, with 21 bases left in between.